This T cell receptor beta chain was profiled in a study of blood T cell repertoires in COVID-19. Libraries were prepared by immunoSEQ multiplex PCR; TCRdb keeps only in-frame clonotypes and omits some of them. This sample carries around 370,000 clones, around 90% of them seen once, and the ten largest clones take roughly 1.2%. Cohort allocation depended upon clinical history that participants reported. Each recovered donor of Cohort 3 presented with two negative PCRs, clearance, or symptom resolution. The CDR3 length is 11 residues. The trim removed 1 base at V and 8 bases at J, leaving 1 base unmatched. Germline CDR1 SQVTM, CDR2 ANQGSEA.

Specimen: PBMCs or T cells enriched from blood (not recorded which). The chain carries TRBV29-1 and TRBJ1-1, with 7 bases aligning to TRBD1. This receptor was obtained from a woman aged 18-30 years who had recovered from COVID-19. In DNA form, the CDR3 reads TGCAGCGTTGAAGGGGACAGCGAAGCTTTCTTT. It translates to CSVEGDSEAFF.